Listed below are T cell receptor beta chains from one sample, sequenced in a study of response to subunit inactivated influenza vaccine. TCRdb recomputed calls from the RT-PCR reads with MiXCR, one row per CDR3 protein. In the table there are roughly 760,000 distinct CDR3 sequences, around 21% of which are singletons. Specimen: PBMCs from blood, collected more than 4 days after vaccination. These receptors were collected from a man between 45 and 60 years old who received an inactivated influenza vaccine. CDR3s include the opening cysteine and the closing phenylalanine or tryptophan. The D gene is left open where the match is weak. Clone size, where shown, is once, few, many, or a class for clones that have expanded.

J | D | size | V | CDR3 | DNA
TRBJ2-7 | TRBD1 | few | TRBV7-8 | CASSLLLTGGIHEQYF | TGTGCCAGCAGCTTACTTTTGACAGGGGGTATCCACGAGCAGTACTTC
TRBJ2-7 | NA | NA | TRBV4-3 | CASSQDRGWSYEQYF | TGCGCCAGCAGCCAAGATCGGGGTTGGTCCTACGAGCAGTACTTC
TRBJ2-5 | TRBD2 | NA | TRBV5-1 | CASRDRLAGDRETQYF | TGCGCCAGCAGGGACAGACTAGCGGGAGACCGTGAGACCCAGTACTTC
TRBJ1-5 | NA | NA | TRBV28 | CASRLFHSNQPQHF | TGTGCCAGCAGATTGTTCCATAGCAATCAGCCCCAGCATTTT
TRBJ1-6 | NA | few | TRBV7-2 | CASSFFGTDNSPLHF | TGTGCCAGCAGCTTTTTCGGGACTGACAATTCACCCCTCCACTTT
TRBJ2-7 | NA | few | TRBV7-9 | CASSQGTEQYF | TGTGCCAGCAGCCAAGGGACGGAGCAGTACTTC
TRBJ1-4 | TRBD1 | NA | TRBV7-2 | CASSLEGARNEKLFF | TGTGCCAGCAGCTTAGAGGGGGCTAGGAATGAAAAACTGTTTTTT
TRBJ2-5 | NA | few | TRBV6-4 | CASSDSASAETQYF | TGTGCCAGCAGTGACTCGGCGAGCGCGGAGACCCAGTACTTC
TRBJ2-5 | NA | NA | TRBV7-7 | CASSLGRTVLKETQYF | TGTGCCAGCAGCTTAGGGAGGACAGTCCTGAAAGAGACCCAGTACTTC
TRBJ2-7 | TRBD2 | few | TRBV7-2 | CASSLGLAGAGYEQYF | TGTGCCAGCAGCTTGGGACTAGCGGGGGCCGGTTACGAGCAGTACTTC
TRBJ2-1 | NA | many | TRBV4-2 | CASSQGAGLAYNEQFF | TGTGCCAGCAGCCAAGGGGCGGGGTTAGCTTACAATGAGCAGTTCTTC
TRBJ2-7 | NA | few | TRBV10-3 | CAISEPAGTRYEQYF | TGTGCCATCAGTGAGCCCGCGGGGACGAGGTACGAGCAGTACTTC
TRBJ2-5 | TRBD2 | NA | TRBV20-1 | CSAPKRGTHF | TGCAGTGCTCCTAAGCGGGGGACACACTTC
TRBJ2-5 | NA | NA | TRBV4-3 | CASSQDNGGGTQYF | TGCGCCAGCAGCCAAGATAACGGTGGAGGGACCCAGTACTTC
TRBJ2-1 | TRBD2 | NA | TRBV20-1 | CSARRAGGRSNEQFF | TGCAGTGCTAGAAGGGCGGGAGGGCGGTCGAATGAGCAGTTCTTC
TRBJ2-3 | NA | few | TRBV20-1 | CSAPGQYTDTQYF | TGCAGTGCACCTGGACAGTACACAGATACGCAGTATTTT
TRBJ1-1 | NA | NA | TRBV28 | CASSLGQTGAFF | TGTGCCAGCAGTTTAGGGCAGACCGGGGCTTTCTTT
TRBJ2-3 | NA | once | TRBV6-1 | CASSPHSTDTQYF | TGTGCCAGCAGCCCTCATAGCACAGATACGCAGTATTTT
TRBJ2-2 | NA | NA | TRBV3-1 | CASSHRGASTGELFF | TGTGCCAGCAGCCATAGAGGGGCCAGCACCGGGGAGCTGTTTTTT
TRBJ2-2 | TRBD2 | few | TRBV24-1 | CATSDGLAGNTGELFF | TGTGCCACCAGTGACGGACTAGCCGGGAACACCGGGGAGCTGTTTTTT
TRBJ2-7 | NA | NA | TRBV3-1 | CASSQRTEGEQYF | TGTGCCAGCAGCCAAAGGACGGAGGGCGAGCAGTACTTC
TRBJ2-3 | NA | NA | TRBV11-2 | CASSLRGVPPVTQYF | TGTGCCAGCAGCTTACGGGGAGTCCCCCCAGTCACGCAGTATTTT
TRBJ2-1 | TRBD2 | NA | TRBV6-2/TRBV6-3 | CASSYGSGTYNEQFF | TGTGCCAGCAGTTACGGGAGCGGGACGTACAATGAGCAGTTCTTC
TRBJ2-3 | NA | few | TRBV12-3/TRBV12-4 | CASSLESTADTQYF | TGTGCCAGCAGTTTAGAATCTACCGCAGATACGCAGTATTTT
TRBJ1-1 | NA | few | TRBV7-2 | CASSLSAGRGTEAFF | TGTGCCAGCAGCTTATCCGCAGGTCGGGGCACTGAAGCTTTCTTT
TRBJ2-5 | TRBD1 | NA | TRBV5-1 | CASSLKTGTGLETQYF | TGCGCCAGCAGCTTAAAAACCGGGACAGGGCTAGAGACCCAGTACTTC
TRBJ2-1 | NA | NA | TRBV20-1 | CSARDQPINEQFF | TGCAGTGCTAGAGATCAGCCGATCAATGAGCAGTTCTTC
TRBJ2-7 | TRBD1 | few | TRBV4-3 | CASSQEYQGAYYEQYF | TGCGCCAGCAGCCAAGAATACCAGGGGGCTTACTACGAGCAGTACTTC
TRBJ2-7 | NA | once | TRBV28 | CASSFLSDGGTSSYGQYF | TGTGCCAGCAGTTTTCTCTCCGATGGGGGAACTAGCTCCTACGGGCAGTACTTC
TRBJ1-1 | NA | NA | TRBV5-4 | CASSLNGNNWGAMNTEAFF | TGTGCCAGCAGCTTGAATGGGAACAATTGGGGAGCGATGAACACTGAAGCTTTCTTT
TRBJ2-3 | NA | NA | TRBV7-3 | CASSLRAHTDTQYF | TGTGCCAGCAGCTTACGGGCCCACACAGATACGCAGTATTTT
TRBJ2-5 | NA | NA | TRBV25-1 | CASSEWGNRETQYF | TGTGCCAGCAGTGAATGGGGGAATAGGGAGACCCAGTACTTC
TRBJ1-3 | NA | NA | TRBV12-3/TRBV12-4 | CASSLGGAGGNTIYF | TGTGCCAGCAGTTTAGGGGGGGCCGGTGGAAACACCATATATTTT
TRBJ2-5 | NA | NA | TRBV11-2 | CASSQNPTGETQYF | TGTGCCAGCAGCCAAAATCCTACCGGAGAGACCCAGTACTTC
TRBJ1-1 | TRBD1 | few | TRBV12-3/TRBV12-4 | CASRIPGGNAEAFF | TGTGCCAGCAGGATCCCAGGGGGCAACGCTGAAGCTTTCTTT
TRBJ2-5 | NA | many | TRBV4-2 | CASSQDQSLGTQYF | TGTGCCAGCAGCCAAGATCAAAGCCTCGGGACCCAGTACTTC
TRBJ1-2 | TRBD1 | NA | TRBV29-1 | CSVTGTDYGYTF | TGCAGCGTCACCGGGACAGACTATGGCTACACCTTC
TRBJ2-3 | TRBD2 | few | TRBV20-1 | CSAIKPSGGTDTQYF | TGCAGTGCTATTAAACCTAGCGGGGGCACAGATACGCAGTATTTT
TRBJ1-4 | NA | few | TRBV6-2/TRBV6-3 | CASSRDKSEKLFF | TGTGCCAGCAGTCGGGACAAAAGTGAAAAACTGTTTTTT
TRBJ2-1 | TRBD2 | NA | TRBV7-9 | CASSFSGGAVNEQFF | TGTGCCAGCAGCTTTAGCGGGGGGGCCGTCAATGAGCAGTTCTTC
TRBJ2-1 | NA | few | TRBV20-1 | CSASLASNEQFF | TGCAGTGCTTCCCTAGCTAGCAATGAGCAGTTCTTC
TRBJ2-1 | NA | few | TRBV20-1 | CSASVYNEQFF | TGCAGTGCTAGTGTTTACAATGAGCAGTTCTTC
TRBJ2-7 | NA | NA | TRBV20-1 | CSARGPGTRGEQYF | TGCAGTGCTAGAGGTCCCGGAACCCGGGGCGAGCAGTACTTC
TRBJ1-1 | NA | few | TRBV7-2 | CASSLYRVGTEAFF | TGTGCCAGCAGCTTGTACAGGGTTGGGACTGAAGCTTTCTTT
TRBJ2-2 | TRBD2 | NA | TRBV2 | CASSLTLSGVNTGELFF | TGTGCCAGCAGCCTCACTCTGAGCGGGGTAAACACCGGGGAGCTGTTTTTT
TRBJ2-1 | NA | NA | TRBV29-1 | CSARLKDEQFF | TGCAGCGCTCGGCTAAAAGATGAGCAGTTCTTC
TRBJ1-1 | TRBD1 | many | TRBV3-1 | CASSHRDRPRRAFF | TGTGCCAGCAGCCACAGGGACAGGCCGAGGAGAGCTTTCTTT
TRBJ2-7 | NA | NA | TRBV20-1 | CSATGQGIYEQSF | TGCAGTGCTACGGGCCAGGGGATCTACGAGCAGTCCTTC
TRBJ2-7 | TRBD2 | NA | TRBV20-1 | CSARSGSYYEQYF | TGCAGTGCTAGGAGCGGGAGTTACTACGAGCAGTACTTC
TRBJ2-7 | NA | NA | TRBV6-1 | CASSVASGLSSYEQYF | TGTGCCAGCAGTGTAGCGAGCGGACTCAGCTCCTACGAGCAGTACTTC
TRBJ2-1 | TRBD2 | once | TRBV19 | CASSGTSGSRGEQFF | TGTGCCAGTAGTGGGACTAGCGGGAGTCGGGGTGAGCAGTTCTTC
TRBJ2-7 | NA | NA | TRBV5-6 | CASSSKTGWEQYF | TGTGCCAGCAGCTCCAAGACAGGTTGGGAGCAGTACTTC
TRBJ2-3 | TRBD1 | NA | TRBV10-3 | CAIRTGTSTDTQYF | TGTGCCATCAGGACAGGGACCAGCACAGATACGCAGTATTTT